These 13 T cell receptor beta chains were sequenced from one sample in a study of T cell responses to AZD1222 COVID-19 vaccine. Only in-frame clones appear in the TCRdb table, and some are missing; sequencing was by immunoSEQ multiplex PCR. This table has about 140,000 clones, 91% appearing once. Material: peripheral blood, obtained on day 0 of AZD1222 vaccination. The source is an adult in good health.

This clone has just a few counts. The V gene is TRBV5-1, the J gene TRBJ2-6, with 12 bases fitting TRBD1. Germline V gene data show CDR1 as SGHRS and CDR2 as YFSETQ. V gave up 4 bases and J gave up 2 bases; unmatched junction bases: 4. This CDR3 has 17 residues. CDR3 sequence reads: CASSGGQGATGANVLTF. The CDR3 DNA is TGCGCCAGCAGCGGGGGACAGGGGGCAACTGGGGCCAACGTCCTGACTTTC. Full variable domain (remainder filled in from reference TRBV5-1 and TRBJ2-6): KAGVTQTPRYLIKTRGQQVTLSCSPISGHRSVSWYQQTPGQGLQFLFEYFSETQRNKGNFPGRFSGRQFSNSRSEMNVSTLELGDSALYLCASSGGQGATGANVLTFGAGSRLTVL.

This chain connects TRBV7-2 to TRBJ2-7; TRBD1 aligns across 7 bases. Germline V gene lookup returns CDR1 SGHTA and CDR2 FQGNSA. The CDR3 is made up of 14 amino acids. With V trimmed by 5 bases and J by 2 bases, 6 bases remained unmatched. The CDR3 sequence is CASSQRTGTYEQYF. The CDR3 coding sequence is TGTGCCAGCAGCCAGCGGACAGGAACCTACGAGCAGTACTTC.

V is TRBV11-3 and J is TRBJ2-5, with D possibly matching TRBD2 (7 bases). Germline V CDR1 and CDR2: SGHNT, YENEEA. Trimming pared 8 bases from V and 6 bases from J, leaving 19 bases between. This CDR3 region has 14 residues. CDR3 in DNA: TGTGCCAGCTCGATTTGGGGGGGCGTTCAGACCCAGTACTTC. It translates to CASSIWGGVQTQYF.

This chain links TRBV3-1 (or the pseudogene TRBV3-2) with TRBJ2-7; 8 positions match TRBD1. Per the germline V gene, CDR1 is LGHDT and CDR2 is YNNKEL (reference sequence). The CDR3 has 14 residues. J was trimmed by 3 bases and V by 2 bases; bases with no gene match: 3. CDR3 bases: TGTGCCAGCAGCCAACTGGACAGGGACTACGAGCAGTACTTC. Its protein is CASSQLDRDYEQYF.

This rearrangement joins TRBV7-2 to TRBJ1-2; 10 positions match TRBD1. The CDR3 extends over 15 amino acids. The V gene end was trimmed by 2 bases and the J gene end by 4 bases; junction bases not matched to a gene: 4. CDR1 SGHTA and CDR2 FQGNSA come from the germline V gene. This chain's CDR3 is CASSLPGQGIYGYTF. In DNA, the CDR3 is TGTGCCAGCAGCTTACCGGGACAGGGGATCTATGGCTACACCTTC.

V usage is TRBV21-1 and J usage is TRBJ2-7; the D segment call TRBD1 is taken from the table without a DNA check. TRBV21-1 is annotated as a pseudogene. The CDR3 is 17 residues long. The CDR3: CASSKVPRDRIFHEQYF. The CDR3, as DNA: TGTGCCAGCAGCAAAGTTCCCCGGGACAGGATCTTCCACGAGCAGTACTTC.

The chain joins TRBV7-3 to TRBJ2-5; 9 bases fit TRBD1. V was clipped by 5 bases and J by 5 bases; unmatched bases: 9. Germline-derived CDR1 and CDR2 are SGHTA and FQGTGA. The CDR3 loop spans 15 amino acids. CDR3 sequence: CASSLRDRDWETQYF. The CDR3 region has the DNA TGTGCCAGCAGCCTCCGGGACAGGGATTGGGAGACCCAGTACTTC.

V is TRBV6-5 and J is TRBJ1-4; 7 bases align to TRBD1. This CDR3 spans 15 amino acids. The J segment lost 6 bases and the V segment lost 2 bases, leaving 6 bases of the junction unmatched. Germline CDR1 and CDR2: MNHEY and SVGAGI. The CDR3 nucleotides read TGTGCCAGCAGTTACACCTCCGACAGGGATGAAAAACTGTTTTTT. Amino acid sequence: CASSYTSDRDEKLFF.

The V and J genes are TRBV6-2 or TRBV6-3 and TRBJ2-7; D possibly corresponds to TRBD2 (7 bases). The CDR3 covers 15 residues. Trimming pared 0 bases from V and 2 bases from J, leaving 11 bases between. The germline CDR1 and CDR2 sequences are MNHEY and SVGEGT. The CDR3 loop reads CASSYSSGGAYEQYF. In DNA, the CDR3 is TGTGCCAGCAGTTACTCTTCGGGGGGCGCCTACGAGCAGTACTTC.

The V gene is TRBV7-3, the J gene TRBJ2-3; D remains unclear. Trimming shortened V by 2 bases and J by 4 bases, and 7 bases separated the two germline ends. This CDR3 has 13 residues. The germline CDR1 and CDR2 sequences are SGHTA and FQGTGA. In nucleotides, the CDR3 is TGTGCCAGCAGCTTAGTTACCGCAGATACGCAGTATTTT. Its translation is CASSLVTADTQYF. The whole variable domain, remainder taken from reference TRBV7-3 and TRBJ2-3, is GAGVSQTPSNKVTEKGKYVELRCDPISGHTALYWYRQSLGQGPEFLIYFQGTGAADDSGLPNDRFFAVRPEGSVSTLKIQRTERGDSAVYLCASSLVTADTQYFGPGTRLTVL.

The V call is TRBV28, the J call TRBJ2-1; 12 bases agree with TRBD2. Germline V lookup: CDR1 MDHEN, CDR2 SYDVKM. The V segment lost 4 bases and the J segment 10 bases; nucleotides outside the gene matches: 11. The CDR3 has 16 amino acids. The CDR3 is CASSSLAGGPLGEQFF. As DNA, the CDR3 is TGTGCCAGCAGTTCCCTAGCGGGGGGGCCTCTCGGGGAGCAGTTCTTC.

The chain couples TRBV19 to TRBJ1-4; D unclear. Germline CDR1 is LNHDA and CDR2 is SQIVND (reference sequence). V lost 5 bases and J 8 bases, leaving 9 bases between the germline ends. The CDR3 contains 12 residues. Here the CDR3 reads CASSDGGEKLFF. For the CDR3, the DNA is TGTGCCAGTAGTGATGGTGGGGAAAAACTGTTTTTT.

The chain links TRBV30 to TRBJ1-1; 11 positions match TRBD1. The V segment lost 8 bases and the J segment 4 bases; nucleotides outside the gene matches: 3. CDR1 is GTSNPN and CDR2 is SVGIG in the germline V gene (reference sequence). The CDR3 runs to 12 residues. The DNA for the CDR3 is TGTGCCGCTGGGACAGGGGGCACTGAAGCTTTCTTT. It is translated as CAAGTGGTEAFF.